This TCR beta chain was sequenced for a study of T cell changes during pregnancy in multiple sclerosis. V lost 4 bases, J lost 5 bases, and 10 bases lay in between. Germline V gene data show CDR1 as SGHRS and CDR2 as YFSETQ. The CDR3 totals 13 residues. Sequencing used immunoSEQ multiplex PCR; TCRdb keeps in-frame clones, though not all of them. The sample carries about 40,000 clones, roughly nine tenths recorded once. The rearrangement links TRBV5-1 to TRBJ2-1, with D possibly being TRBD1 (5 bases). Sequencing was performed on CD4+ T cells from peripheral blood mononuclear cells, taken in the third trimester of pregnancy. The origin of this receptor is a female donor in good health, enrolled as a control in a pregnancy study. The CDR3 nucleotides are TGCGCCAGCAGCCGGGTAGGGGACAATGAGCAGTTCTTC. It is translated as CASSRVGDNEQFF.